The 28 T cell receptor beta chains listed next were all sequenced from one sample in a study of blood T cell repertoires in COVID-19 (dated by TCRdb to 2018 to 2020). Library preparation was by the immunoSEQ multiplex PCR assay. TCRdb's version of the immuneACCESS table is confined to in-frame rearrangements and falls short of the full clone set. An unresolved V gene accounts for under half of the shortfall where checked; the remainder is of unknown origin. Counted in this sample were about 150,000 clones; around nine tenths of them appeared once. Clones ranked in the top ten supply about 2.4% of the sample. Sequenced: peripheral blood. These TCRs come from a woman aged 70-85 years with acute or convalescent COVID-19.

This chain links TRBV10-3 with TRBJ2-5; 10 bases match TRBD2. With V trimmed by 6 bases and J by 1 base, 8 bases remained unmatched. Germline assignment: CDR1 ENHRY and CDR2 SYGVKD. This CDR3 has 16 residues. CDR3 sequence reads: CAIRERTSGSQETQYF. CDR3 coding DNA: TGTGCCATCAGGGAGCGGACTAGCGGTAGCCAAGAGACCCAGTACTTC.

This chain uses TRBV19 with TRBJ1-5, with 7 bases aligning to TRBD1. CDR3 size: 16 residues. The germline V gene has CDR1 LNHDA and CDR2 SQIVND (reference sequence). The ends lost 6 bases at V and 0 bases at J; junction bases unmatched: 8. The CDR3 DNA sequence: TGTGCCAGTAGCACAAACGACAGGGTTAGCAATCAGCCCCAGCATTTT. Residues: CASSTNDRVSNQPQHF. The entire variable domain, with the rest obtained from reference TRBV19 and TRBJ1-5, is as follows: DGGITQSPKYLFRKEGQNVTLSCEQNLNHDAMYWYRQDPGQGLRLIYYSQIVNDFQKGDIAEGYSVSREKKESFPLTVTSAQKNPTAFYLCASSTNDRVSNQPQHFGDGTRLSIL.

DNA of the CDR3: TGCGCCAGCAGCTTGACGGGGGGGTACCAAGAGACCCAGTACTTC. Amino acid sequence: CASSLTGGYQETQYF. The chain joins TRBV5-1 to TRBJ2-5, with 8 nucleotides matching TRBD2. Germline V gives CDR1 SGHRS, CDR2 YFSETQ. CDR3 length: 15 residues. Trimming cost V 1 base and J 0 bases; bases outside gene matches: 2.

V gene TRBV6-2 or TRBV6-3 combines with J gene TRBJ2-1; the match to TRBD2 covers 11 bases. In germline, CDR1 is MNHEY, CDR2 SVGEGT. V lost 6 bases to trimming and J lost 0 bases; unmatched junction nucleotides: 13. This CDR3 is 19 amino acids long. The CDR3 spells CASSPRGFLAGGSYNEQFF. The CDR3 DNA reads as TGTGCCAGCAGCCCCCGGGGGTTCCTAGCGGGGGGCTCCTACAATGAGCAGTTCTTC.

The genes are TRBV7-2 and TRBJ1-1; 8 bases line up with TRBD1. V dropped 4 bases and J dropped 1; count of bases not matched to a gene: 5. From germline, CDR1 is SGHTA and CDR2 FQGNSA. The CDR3 sequence is 15 residues long. Here the CDR3 reads CASSSQGARNTEAFF. The CDR3 DNA is TGTGCCAGCAGCTCCCAGGGGGCTAGGAACACTGAAGCTTTCTTT.

The chain couples TRBV28 to TRBJ1-5; 7 nucleotides align to TRBD1. This CDR3 spans 16 amino acids. V lost 7 bases to trimming and J lost 4 bases; unmatched junction nucleotides: 13. Germline CDR1 MDHEN, CDR2 SYDVKM. The DNA of the CDR3 is TGTGCCAGCAAAAGTCGTAAGGGACAGCTAAATCAGCCCCAGCATTTT. This encodes CASKSRKGQLNQPQHF. The entire variable domain, with the rest obtained from reference TRBV28 and TRBJ1-5, is as follows: DVKVTQSSRYLVKRTGEKVFLECVQDMDHENMFWYRQDPGLGLRLIYFSYDVKMKEKGDIPEGYSVSREKKERFSLILESASTNQTSMYLCASKSRKGQLNQPQHFGDGTRLSIL.

The CDR3, as DNA: TGTGCCAGCAGCCCTCGACCTTCTATAGCGGGGGGGCCTAATGAGCAGTTCTTC. Encoded protein: CASSPRPSIAGGPNEQFF. The chain uses TRBV7-6 and TRBJ2-1; 11 bases map to TRBD2. This CDR3 region has 18 residues. The germline V gene has CDR1 SGHVS and CDR2 FNYEAQ. Trimming removed 5 bases from V and 7 bases from J; junction bases left unmatched: 16.

This clone is a singleton in its sample. The V call is TRBV12-2, the J call TRBJ2-1; the D segment call TRBD2 is taken from the table without a DNA check. TRBV12-2 is a documented pseudogene. The CDR3 contains 17 residues. The CDR3: CASRLGTSGGQGDEQFF. Written as DNA, the CDR3 is TGTGCAAGTCGCTTAGGGACTAGCGGGGGACAGGGGGATGAGCAGTTCTTC.

CDR3 loop: CASNSGQGNEKLFF. The CDR3 bases are TGTGCCAGCAATTCGGGACAGGGCAATGAAAAACTGTTTTTT. The genes are TRBV6-5 and TRBJ1-4, with 9 nucleotides matching TRBD1. CDR1 and CDR2 (germline): MNHEY, SVGAGI. This CDR3 spans 14 amino acids. The trim removed 7 bases at V and 5 bases at J, leaving 5 bases unmatched.

The chain links TRBV4-1 to TRBJ1-1; 8 bases match TRBD1. V lost 1 base, J lost 6 bases, and 13 bases stayed unmatched. The germline gives CDR1 MGHRA, CDR2 YSYEKL. The CDR3 has 17 residues. Here the CDR3 reads CASSQVLSGQGVAEAFF. The CDR3 DNA is TGCGCCAGCAGCCAAGTTTTAAGCGGACAGGGTGTTGCTGAAGCTTTCTTT.

The V call is TRBV5-1, the J call TRBJ2-6, with TRBD1 as a possible D gene (5 bases). Germline V gene data show CDR1 as SGHRS and CDR2 as YFSETQ. V lost 4 bases, J lost 0 bases, and 11 bases lay in between. This CDR3 has 16 residues. In nucleotides, the CDR3 is TGCGCCAGCAGCCATCGACAGAGCTCTGGGGCCAACGTCCTGACTTTC. Amino acid sequence: CASSHRQSSGANVLTF.

The V and J genes are TRBV3-1 (or the pseudogene TRBV3-2) and TRBJ1-2; D is uncertain. Germline CDR1 reads LGHDT; CDR2 reads YNNKEL (reference sequence). The V gene lost 0 bases and the J gene lost 5 bases, with 7 bases spanning the gap. The CDR3 contains 13 residues. DNA for the CDR3: TGTGCCAGCAGCCAAGATAGCCAGTATGGCTACACCTTC. Translation gives CASSQDSQYGYTF.

V gene TRBV28 combines with J gene TRBJ1-5; the D gene is possibly TRBD1 (5 bases). The CDR3 contains 16 residues. Germline CDR1 MDHEN, CDR2 SYDVKM. V lost 7 bases and J 0 bases, leaving 16 bases between the germline ends. The CDR3 reads CASNPRGLYSNQPQHF. The CDR3 DNA is TGTGCCAGCAACCCGCGGGGACTTTATAGCAATCAGCCCCAGCATTTT.

The genes are TRBV9 and TRBJ2-2; unclear D gene. The V end lost 0 bases, the J end lost 6 bases, and 15 bases lay between the germline ends. The CDR3 runs to 16 residues. CDR1 is SGDLS, CDR2 YYNGEE, per germline. CDR3 nucleotide sequence: TGTGCCAGCAGCGTAGCTCCCAATCAAGAGGCCGGGGAGCTGTTTTTT. This sequence encodes CASSVAPNQEAGELFF.

The V call is TRBV27, the J call TRBJ1-1, with 9 bases identical to TRBD1. V was clipped by 5 bases and J by 4 bases; unmatched bases: 8. Germline CDR1 reads MNHEY; CDR2 reads SMNVEV (reference sequence). This CDR3 region has 15 residues. CDR3 residues: CASSPNRDRATEAFF. DNA for the CDR3: TGTGCCAGCAGTCCGAACCGGGACAGGGCCACTGAAGCTTTCTTT.

V is TRBV30 and J is TRBJ1-2; 7 bases map to TRBD1. Germline V lookup: CDR1 GTSNPN, CDR2 SVGIG (reference sequence). Trimming took 6 bases from V and 8 from J; bases not matched to a gene: 9. The CDR3 spans 12 residues. In DNA, the CDR3 is TGTGCCTGCCGAGAAGTAGGGGGCGGCTACACCTTC. It codes for CACREVGGGYTF. Together with reference TRBV30 and TRBJ1-2, the CDR3 gives the full variable domain: SQTIHQWPATLVQPVGSPLSLECTVEGTSNPNLYWYRQAAGRGLQLLFYSVGIGQISSEVPQNLSASRPQDRQFILSSKKLLLSDSGFYLCACREVGGGYTFGSGTRLTVV.

The chain is built from TRBV28 and TRBJ1-2; 7 bases are shared with TRBD1. The CDR3 is 13 amino acids. The V and J ends lost 5 bases and 7 bases, in that order; junction bases with no gene match: 7. Germline V gene lookup returns CDR1 MDHEN and CDR2 SYDVKM. The CDR3 protein is CASSQGGRPGYTF. The CDR3 DNA follows: TGTGCCAGCAGTCAAGGGGGCCGTCCTGGCTACACCTTC.

J is TRBJ1-1 and V is TRBV7-9, with D perhaps TRBD1 (5 bases). Germline lookup yields CDR1 SEHNR and CDR2 FQNEAQ (reference sequence). This CDR3 contains 17 residues. V shed 5 bases and J shed 0 bases, with 19 bases lying between them. CDR3 in amino acids: CASSPGRGIPVNTEAFF. The CDR3 nucleotides read TGTGCCAGCAGCCCAGGGCGGGGGATCCCCGTGAACACTGAAGCTTTCTTT.

The rearrangement uses TRBV7-2 and TRBJ2-5; TRBD2 matches 12 bases. The V segment lost 8 bases and the J segment 5 bases; nucleotides outside the gene matches: 18. Germline loops: CDR1 SGHTA, CDR2 FQGNSA. CDR3 length: 18 residues. CDR3 DNA sequence: TGTGCCAGCTCCCCCAACGGCTGGACTAGCGGGGTCGGGGAGACCCAGTACTTC. Protein sequence: CASSPNGWTSGVGETQYF.

The chain is built from TRBV2 and TRBJ1-2; D is uncertain. Germline V lookup: CDR1 SNHLY, CDR2 FYNNEI. CDR3 length: 12 residues. V was trimmed by 6 bases and J by 6 bases, leaving 11 bases between them. The CDR3: CASRITGNGYTF. CDR3 DNA: TGTGCCAGCAGGATCACCGGGAATGGCTACACCTTC.

The chain employs TRBV6-1 and TRBJ1-5; no firm D call. CDR3 length: 15 amino acids. Deletions cut 1 base from V and 2 bases from J, with 9 bases between. Per the germline V gene, CDR1 is MNHNS and CDR2 is SASEGT. As DNA, the CDR3 is TGTGCCAGCAGTGAAGGGCGGTACGGCAATCAGCCCCAGCATTTT. It encodes CASSEGRYGNQPQHF.

The rearrangement joins TRBV7-8 to TRBJ1-2, with 9 positions matching TRBD1. The CDR3 consists of 15 residues. Germline V lookup: CDR1 SGHVS, CDR2 FQNEAQ. The J segment lost 2 bases and the V segment lost 6 bases, leaving 7 bases of the junction unmatched. CDR3 region: CASSLDRGMNYGYTF. The CDR3, as DNA: TGTGCCAGCAGTTTGGACAGGGGAATGAACTATGGCTACACCTTC.

This clone was counted a single time. This chain connects TRBV2 to TRBJ2-7; 11 bases are a match to TRBD2. Germline V CDR1 and CDR2: SNHLY, FYNNEI. The CDR3 loop spans 15 amino acids. The V segment lost 6 bases and the J segment 5 bases; nucleotides outside the gene matches: 9. The CDR3 region has the DNA TGTGCCAGCAGCTCTTTTAGCGGGGGGGCAAACGAGCAGTACTTC. Protein product: CASSSFSGGANEQYF.

This chain uses TRBV20-1 with TRBJ1-1; D is ambiguous. This CDR3 region has 11 residues. CDR1 DFQATT and CDR2 SNEGSKA come from the germline V gene (reference sequence). Deletions cut 6 bases from V and 7 bases from J, with 12 bases between. The CDR3 protein is CSAFHRDEAFF. The CDR3, as DNA: TGCAGTGCGTTCCATAGAGATGAAGCTTTCTTT.

The J gene is TRBJ2-3, the V gene TRBV6-5; D gene unclear. V lost 3 bases and J 1 base, leaving 11 bases between the germline ends. The germline V gene has CDR1 MNHEY and CDR2 SVGAGI. This CDR3 comprises 15 residues. In nucleotides, the CDR3 is TGTGCCAGCAGTTATAGAGAGAGCGGCACAGATACGCAGTATTTT. Amino acid sequence: CASSYRESGTDTQYF.

The chain joins TRBV5-8 to TRBJ1-4; maybe TRBD1 (5 bases). The CDR3 runs to 13 residues. CDR1 is SGHTS and CDR2 is YDEGEE in the germline V gene. V was cut by 6 bases and J by 8 bases, with 14 bases left in between. The CDR3 spells CASTGDPWEKLFF. CDR3 bases: TGTGCCAGCACGGGGGACCCCTGGGAAAAACTGTTTTTT. Drawing the rest from reference TRBV5-8 and TRBJ1-4, the complete variable domain is EAGVTQSPTHLIKTRGQQATLRCSPISGHTSVYWYQQALGLGLQFLLWYDEGEERNRGNFPPRFSGRQFPNYSSELNVNALELEDSALYLCASTGDPWEKLFFGSGTQLSVL.

This rearrangement joins TRBV10-2 to TRBJ1-2; TRBD1 matches 8 bases. The CDR3 is 18 residues long. In germline, CDR1 is WSHSY, CDR2 SAAADI. The J segment lost 3 bases and the V segment lost 3 bases, leaving 15 bases of the junction unmatched. The CDR3 loop is CASSENFGTGNDYYGYTF. The DNA of the CDR3 is TGCGCCAGCAGTGAAAACTTCGGGACAGGAAATGACTACTATGGCTACACCTTC.

This clone has just one count. The genes are TRBV27 and TRBJ2-1; tentative D call: TRBD2 (5 bases). CDR1 is MNHEY, CDR2 SMNVEV, per germline (reference sequence). The CDR3 contains 13 residues. Trimming removed 5 bases at V and 12 bases at J, with 17 bases between. The CDR3 DNA sequence: TGTGCCAGCAGTCCCCAGCCGGGGTTGAGGCAGTTCTTC. It specifies CASSPQPGLRQFF.